These 25 T cell receptor beta chains were all obtained from the same sample, sequenced in a study of blood T cells in healthy people across ages (dated by TCRdb to between 2014 and 2016). The library was obtained by 5' RACE. TCRdb records Illumina HiSeq 2500 as the sequencer. The second PCR ran for about 6 to 12 cycles and used a J-beta primer mix along with a sample-barcoded 5' primer. The public reads were reprocessed in TCRdb via fastp at Q25 and MiXCR, keeping in-frame beta chains. Identical CDR3 proteins give one entry, which carries the most common genes and DNA. For this sample there are about 1.6 million distinct CDR3 sequences; about 31% appear just once. Of the sample, about 10% is held by the ten largest clones. Sequences were obtained from blood. The receptors come from a woman aged 25-40 years in good health.

This clonotype was recorded a few times. This rearrangement joins TRBV2 to TRBJ2-7, with D hard to call. The CDR3 spans 10 residues. Trimming left V 6 bases short and J 4 bases short, with 4 bases between. In germline, CDR1 is SNHLY, CDR2 FYNNEI. CDR3: CASRQYEQYF. CDR3 DNA: TGTGCCAGCAGGCAATACGAGCAGTACTTC.

The genes are TRBV6-8 and TRBJ2-1; 7 bases line up with TRBD2. The CDR3 extends over 17 amino acids. Germline V gene data show CDR1 as MNHGY and CDR2 as SAAAGT. The J segment lost 3 bases and the V segment lost 6 bases, leaving 14 bases of the junction unmatched. The CDR3 region is CASRRLFFGGGYNEQFF. For the CDR3, the DNA is TGTGCCAGCAGGCGTCTTTTTTTTGGCGGGGGCTACAATGAGCAGTTCTTC.

The CDR3 sequence: CASSHGTSFFSSKLEETQYF. As DNA, the CDR3 is TGTGCCAGCAGTCACGGGACTAGCTTTTTCAGTTCCAAGTTGGAAGAGACCCAGTACTTC. This chain joins TRBV12-3 or TRBV12-4 and TRBJ2-5, with 9 bases aligning to TRBD2. Losses at the gene ends were 5 bases for V and 3 bases for J; bases not matched to a gene: 22. This CDR3 region has 20 residues.

The genes are TRBV4-2 and TRBJ2-1; D tentatively fits TRBD1 or TRBD2 (5 bases each). The CDR3 is 13 amino acids. V shed 7 bases and J shed 7 bases, with 14 bases lying between them. Germline values: CDR1 LGHNA, CDR2 YNFKEQ. CDR3 protein: CASMQGPGNEQFF. As DNA, the CDR3 is TGTGCCAGCATGCAGGGACCCGGGAATGAGCAGTTCTTC.

V gene TRBV20-1 combines with J gene TRBJ2-7; TRBD1 agrees at 7 bases. The J segment lost 4 bases and the V segment lost 1 base, leaving 7 bases of the junction unmatched. The CDR3 sequence is 14 residues long. Germline values: CDR1 DFQATT, CDR2 SNEGSKA (reference sequence). CDR3 bases: TGCAGTGCTAGAGCTAAGGCCAGGGGGTACGAGCAGTACTTC. Its translation: CSARAKARGYEQYF.

The chain uses TRBV5-1 and TRBJ2-1; D is unclear. This CDR3 has 11 residues. Germline V CDR1 and CDR2: SGHRS, YFSETQ. The ends were cut back, 1 base at V and 9 bases at J, with 5 bases in the middle. The chain's CDR3 is CASSLRSEQFF. The CDR3 coding sequence is TGCGCCAGCAGCTTGAGATCTGAGCAGTTCTTC.

The chain links TRBV9 to TRBJ1-2; possibly TRBD1 for D (6 bases). The CDR3 has 13 amino acids. The V gene's germline CDR1 is SGDLS and CDR2 YYNGEE. Trimming stripped 3 bases from V and 6 bases from J, with 12 bases between. The CDR3 nucleotides are TGTGCCAGCAGCGCCAGGGGAAGGCATGGCTACACCTTC. Protein: CASSARGRHGYTF.

This clonotype has only a few counts. Germline is not matched at one junction end, which may reflect a read error. The J gene is TRBJ1-5, the V gene TRBV20-1; D gene uncertain. This CDR3 spans 11 amino acids. Germline V CDR1 and CDR2: DFQATT, SNEGSKA (reference sequence). This CDR3 reads CSDHGNRPQHF. As DNA, the CDR3 is TGCAGCGATCACGGAAATCGGCCCCAGCATTTT.

This chain joins TRBV9 and TRBJ2-7; D remains unclear. V was pared by 0 bases and J by 2 bases, with 15 bases between. Germline V gene sequence: CDR1 SGDLS, CDR2 YYNGEE. The CDR3 covers 16 residues. CDR3: CASSVDGMAGPYEQYF. The CDR3 DNA reads TGTGCCAGCAGCGTAGATGGGATGGCCGGGCCCTACGAGCAGTACTTC. Full variable domain (outside the CDR3, taken from reference TRBV9 and TRBJ2-7): DSGVTQTPKHLITATGQRVTLRCSPRSGDLSVYWYQQSLDQGLQFLIQYYNGEERAKGNILERFSAQQFPDLHSELNLSSLELGDSALYFCASSVDGMAGPYEQYFGPGTRLTVT.

This clonotype occurred many times. The chain combines TRBV5-1 with TRBJ2-7, with a tentative D call TRBD2 (5 bases). Per the germline V gene, CDR1 is SGHRS and CDR2 is YFSETQ. The ends were cut back, 0 bases at V and 5 bases at J, with 15 bases in the middle. This CDR3 comprises 15 residues. The CDR3 here is CASSLANGLRDEQYF. CDR3 DNA sequence: TGCGCCAGCAGCTTGGCCAACGGTTTGCGGGACGAGCAGTACTTC.

The rearrangement uses TRBV6-6 and TRBJ2-3, with a tentative D call TRBD1 (6 bases). CDR1 is MNHNY and CDR2 is SVGAGI in the germline V gene (reference sequence). This CDR3 spans 14 amino acids. Deletions cut 8 bases from V and 0 bases from J, with 12 bases between. CDR3: CASDPDSSTDTQYF. CDR3 coding DNA: TGTGCCAGCGATCCGGACAGTAGCACAGATACGCAGTATTTT.

This clonotype occurred a few times. V is TRBV28 and J is TRBJ2-7; D is possibly TRBD2 (6 bases). The germline V gene encodes CDR1 MDHEN and CDR2 SYDVKM. The CDR3 loop spans 12 amino acids. Trimming cost V 3 bases and J 5 bases, with 8 bases left between them. The CDR3 here is CASSFWEDEQYF. The CDR3 coding sequence is TGTGCCAGCAGTTTTTGGGAGGACGAGCAGTACTTC.

This clonotype was found a few times. The V call is TRBV7-8, the J call TRBJ2-5; D remains ambiguous. With the DNA end fitting TRBJ2-7 better, the J assignment may be wrong. The V gene's germline CDR1 is SGHVS and CDR2 FQNEAQ. The CDR3 spans 14 residues. The DNA for the CDR3 is TGTGCCAGCAGCCCAACCCGGTGGGTGAACGAGCAGTACTTC. This gives the protein CASSPTRWVNEQYF.

The CDR3 here is CASSVALGGGDQYF. CDR3 bases: TGTGCCAGCAGCGTAGCTCTCGGGGGCGGGGACCAGTACTTC. This sequence joins TRBV9 and TRBJ2-7; D is possibly TRBD1 or TRBD2 (6 bases each). Germline CDR1 and CDR2: SGDLS and YYNGEE. The CDR3 has 14 amino acids. V was clipped by 0 bases and J by 10 bases, with 17 bases between them.

CDR3 sequence (DNA): TGCGCCAGCAGCTCTAGGACAGGGCCAACCTCCTACAATGAGCAGTTCTTC. This encodes CASSSRTGPTSYNEQFF. V is TRBV5-1 and J is TRBJ2-1; TRBD1 aligns across 8 bases. Germline V gives CDR1 SGHRS, CDR2 YFSETQ. This CDR3 comprises 17 residues. V dropped 3 bases and J dropped 0; count of bases not matched to a gene: 8.

The chain couples TRBV5-5 to TRBJ2-1; 11 bases match TRBD2. The CDR3 extends over 16 amino acids. The junction had 11 bases not matched to a gene; V was cut back by 3 bases and J by 9 bases. Per the germline V gene, CDR1 is SGHKS and CDR2 is YYEKEE (reference sequence). CDR3 DNA: TGTGCCAGCAGCTCCACCGGGACTAGCGGAGTGAGTGAGCAGTTCTTC. This gives the protein CASSSTGTSGVSEQFF.

This chain uses TRBV10-2 with TRBJ1-2, with 7 bases aligning to TRBD1. The CDR3 runs to 14 residues. J lost 7 bases, V lost 4 bases, and 9 bases had no gene match. The germline gives CDR1 WSHSY, CDR2 SAAADI. The CDR3 nucleotides read TGCGCCAGCAGTGGTCCCGAAGGGGGCGGTGGCTACACCTTC. Translated, it gives CASSGPEGGGGYTF.

Turning to this clonotype: One end of the junction fails to match germline, which may point to a read error. The rearrangement links TRBV7-3 to TRBJ2-1; D possibly corresponds to TRBD1 (5 bases). The CDR3 length is 13 residues. In germline, CDR1 is SGHTA, CDR2 FQGTGA. For the CDR3, the DNA is TGTGTCAGCAGCTTAACAGGTTACAATGAGCAGTTCTTC. It yields the protein CVSSLTGYNEQFF.

This clonotype occurred a few times. In DNA form, the CDR3 reads TGCGCCAGCAGCCCCCAGACGCTTACCTACGAGCAGTACTTC. Its translation: CASSPQTLTYEQYF. The chain carries TRBV5-1 and TRBJ2-7; D remains ambiguous. The CDR3 extends over 14 amino acids. With 4 bases removed from V and 2 bases from J, the gap between germline ends came to 13 bases. In germline, CDR1 is SGHRS, CDR2 YFSETQ.

The chain combines TRBV6-2 or TRBV6-3 with TRBJ2-5; 13 nucleotides line up with TRBD2. V lost 0 bases and J lost 0; bases outside the gene matches: 7. The V gene's germline CDR1 is MNHEY and CDR2 SVGEGT. This CDR3 region has 19 residues. The CDR3 is CASSYSILAGGPYQETQYF. DNA of the CDR3: TGTGCCAGCAGTTACTCGATACTAGCGGGGGGGCCTTACCAAGAGACCCAGTACTTC.

The CDR3 bases are TGTGCCAGCAGCTTAGGTACGAGCGGGGGGCCTCACAATGAGCAGTTCTTC. Its translation is CASSLGTSGGPHNEQFF. V usage is TRBV7-2 and J usage is TRBJ2-1; 9 bases align to TRBD2. The CDR3 runs 17 residues. After removal of 1 base from V and 5 bases from J, the junction contained 9 bases not matched to a gene. In germline, CDR1 is SGHTA, CDR2 FQGNSA.

The V gene is TRBV21-1, the J gene TRBJ1-5. TRBV21-1 is tagged as a pseudogene. This CDR3 spans 12 amino acids. The CDR3 is CASPDGNQPQHF. The DNA for the CDR3 is TGTGCCAGCCCGGATGGCAATCAGCCCCAGCATTTT.

This clonotype was found a few times. V is TRBV30 and J is TRBJ2-5, with D tentatively TRBD1 or TRBD2 (5 bases each). The germline V gene encodes CDR1 GTSNPN and CDR2 SVGIG (reference sequence). V was cut by 3 bases and J by 2 bases, with 10 bases left in between. The CDR3 runs to 13 residues. The CDR3 coding sequence is TGTGCCTGGAGCGGGACCAAGCAAGAGACCCAGTACTTC. Its protein is CAWSGTKQETQYF.

This clonotype was recorded a few times. V is TRBV5-5 and J is TRBJ1-5; no firm D call. The germline V and J ends were trimmed by 2 bases and 3 bases, with 15 bases remaining between them. CDR3 size: 16 residues. Germline V gene lookup returns CDR1 SGHKS and CDR2 YYEKEE (reference sequence). Written as DNA, the CDR3 is TGTGCCAGCAGCTTTGGGAACCAGCTAGACAATCAGCCCCAGCATTTT. It translates to CASSFGNQLDNQPQHF.

This clonotype was seen a few times. This chain connects TRBV27 to TRBJ2-5; TRBD1 agrees at 9 bases. This CDR3 spans 16 amino acids. J lost 1 base, V lost 6 bases, and 9 bases had no gene match. Germline-derived CDR1 and CDR2 are MNHEY and SMNVEV (reference sequence). The CDR3 loop is CASRPGTGRTQETQYF. The CDR3 DNA is TGTGCCAGCAGGCCCGGGACAGGGAGAACCCAAGAGACCCAGTACTTC.